One T cell receptor (beta chain) is described in this entry. This record comes from a study of blood T cell repertoires in COVID-19. Study information: Sites in the United States, Italy and Spain provided acute and convalescent COVID-19 samples. T cells, B-cell-depleted T cells, or PBMCs supplied cDNA or gDNA.

The V and J ends lost 4 bases and 7 bases, in that order; junction bases with no gene match: 14. Germline V lookup: CDR1 SGDLS, CDR2 YYNGEE. The length of the CDR3 is 15 residues. As originally analysed: Amplifying reference gene primers gave estimates of nucleated cell counts. Method: immunoSEQ multiplex PCR; TCRdb's copy keeps in-frame clones and lacks some. V, J and clone size are taken as reported in that table, and D and trimming were inferred from the DNA itself. The repertoire consists of about 88,000 clones, with about 84% occurring once and the leading ten covering about 25%. The J gene is TRBJ2-7, the V gene TRBV9; 7 bases are a match to TRBD1. This receptor was taken from a human donor in a cohort sampled during active COVID-19. Sequences were obtained from peripheral blood. For the CDR3, the DNA is TGTGCCAGCAGCCCACGGTGGCAGGGGGTTGGAGAGCAGTACTTC. Protein product: CASSPRWQGVGEQYF.